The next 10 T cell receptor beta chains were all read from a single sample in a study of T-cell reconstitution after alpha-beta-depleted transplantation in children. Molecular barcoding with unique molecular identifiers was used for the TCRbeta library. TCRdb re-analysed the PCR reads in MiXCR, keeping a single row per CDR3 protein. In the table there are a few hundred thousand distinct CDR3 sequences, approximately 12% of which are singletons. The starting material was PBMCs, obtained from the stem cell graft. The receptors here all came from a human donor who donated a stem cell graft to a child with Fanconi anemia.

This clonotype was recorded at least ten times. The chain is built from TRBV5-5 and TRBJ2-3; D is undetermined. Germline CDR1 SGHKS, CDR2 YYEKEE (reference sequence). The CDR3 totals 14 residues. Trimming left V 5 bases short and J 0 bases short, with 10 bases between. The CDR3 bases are TGTGCCAGCAGGAAAGGGCTAAGCACAGATACGCAGTATTTT. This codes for CASRKGLSTDTQYF.

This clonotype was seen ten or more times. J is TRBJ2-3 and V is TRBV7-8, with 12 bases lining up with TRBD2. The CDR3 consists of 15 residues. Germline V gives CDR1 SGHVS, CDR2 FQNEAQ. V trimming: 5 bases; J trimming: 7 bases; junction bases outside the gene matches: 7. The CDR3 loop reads CASSPLAGGTYTQYF. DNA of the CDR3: TGTGCCAGCAGCCCCCTAGCGGGGGGGACTTATACGCAGTATTTT.

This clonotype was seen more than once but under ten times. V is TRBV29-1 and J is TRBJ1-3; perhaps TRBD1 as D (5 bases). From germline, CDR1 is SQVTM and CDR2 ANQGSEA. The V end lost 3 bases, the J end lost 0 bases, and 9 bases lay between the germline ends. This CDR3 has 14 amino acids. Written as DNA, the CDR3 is TGCAGCGTTGACCCACAGGACTCTGGAAACACCATATATTTT. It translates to CSVDPQDSGNTIYF.

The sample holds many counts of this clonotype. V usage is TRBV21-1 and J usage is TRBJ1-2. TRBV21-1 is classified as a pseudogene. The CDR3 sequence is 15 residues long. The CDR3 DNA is TGTGCCAGCAGCAAAGGGGGTTCGCCGTACTATGGCTACACCTTC. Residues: CASSKGGSPYYGYTF.

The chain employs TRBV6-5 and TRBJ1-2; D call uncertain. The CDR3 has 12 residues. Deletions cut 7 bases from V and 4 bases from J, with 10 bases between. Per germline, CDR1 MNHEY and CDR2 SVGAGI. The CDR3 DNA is TGTGCCAGCACCCCGGACGGCTATGGCTACACCTTC. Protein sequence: CASTPDGYGYTF.

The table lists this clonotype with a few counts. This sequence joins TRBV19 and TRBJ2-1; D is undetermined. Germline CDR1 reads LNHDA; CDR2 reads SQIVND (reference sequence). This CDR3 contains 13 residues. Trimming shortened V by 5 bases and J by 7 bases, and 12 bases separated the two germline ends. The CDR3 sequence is CASSESYWNEQFF. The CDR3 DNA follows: TGTGCCAGTAGTGAGTCCTACTGGAATGAGCAGTTCTTC.

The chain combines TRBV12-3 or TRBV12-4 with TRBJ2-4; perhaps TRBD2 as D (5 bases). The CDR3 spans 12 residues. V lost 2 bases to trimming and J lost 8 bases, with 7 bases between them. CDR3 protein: CASSLLGDIQYF. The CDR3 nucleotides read TGTGCCAGCAGTTTATTGGGAGACATTCAGTACTTC.

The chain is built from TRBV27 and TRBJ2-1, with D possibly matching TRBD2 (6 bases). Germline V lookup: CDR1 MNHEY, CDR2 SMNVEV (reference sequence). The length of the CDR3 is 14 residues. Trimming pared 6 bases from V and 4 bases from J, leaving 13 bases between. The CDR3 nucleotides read TGTGCCAGCAGATCCCAGGGAGGTTACAATGAGCAGTTCTTC. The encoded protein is CASRSQGGYNEQFF.

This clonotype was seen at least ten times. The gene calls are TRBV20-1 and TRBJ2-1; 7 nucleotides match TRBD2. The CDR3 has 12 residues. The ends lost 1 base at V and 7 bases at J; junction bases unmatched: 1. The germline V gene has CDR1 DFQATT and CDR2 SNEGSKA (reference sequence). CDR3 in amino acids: CSARGEGNEQFF. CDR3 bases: TGCAGTGCTAGAGGGGAGGGTAATGAGCAGTTCTTC.

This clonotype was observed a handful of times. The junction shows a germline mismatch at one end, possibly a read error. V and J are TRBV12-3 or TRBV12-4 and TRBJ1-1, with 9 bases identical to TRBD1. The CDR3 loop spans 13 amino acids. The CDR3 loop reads CASSEVVWVGTGF. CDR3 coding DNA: TGTGCCAGCAGTGAAGTCGTCTGGGTGGGGACAGGGTTT.